This TCR beta chain is drawn from a study of OX40 agonist ivuxolimab in advanced cancers. Background on the study: Males comprised roughly four fifths of the group, whose mean age was roughly 64 years (range roughly 20 to 85). Enrollees could have had prior anti-PD-1, anti-PD-L1 or anti-CTLA-4 therapy, which about 40% had received.

On this clone: Its antigen is not identified.

The CDR3 extends over 16 amino acids. Losses at the gene ends were 5 bases for V and 4 bases for J; bases not matched to a gene: 13. The germline gives CDR1 SGHAT, CDR2 FQNNGV. Study conclusions and caveats: The investigators did not determine what antigen specificity the expanded peripheral T cells had. Some of the lowest clonal expansion was seen in partial responders at 0.1-3.0 mg/kg.

Repertoires were generated with immunoSEQ multiplex PCR, while TCRdb's copy carries only in-frame clones and drops some. The table records tens of thousands of clones, around 90% of them present only once. The sample in question was CD4+ or CD8+ T cells sorted from blood, obtained in a trial of the OX40 agonist ivuxolimab. The rearrangement links TRBV11-2 to TRBJ1-1; TRBD1 matches at 7 bases. This receptor was identified in an adult with an advanced solid tumor such as melanoma, head and neck, liver or kidney cancer. The CDR3 reads CASSPWDRGKGTEAFF. DNA of the CDR3: TGTGCCAGCAGCCCTTGGGACAGAGGCAAGGGCACTGAAGCTTTCTTT.